The T cell receptor beta chain described here comes from a study of blood T cell repertoires in COVID-19. Study background: The origin of the acute and convalescent COVID-19 samples was the United States, Italy and Spain.

This CDR3 has 13 residues. Trimming cost V 1 base and J 8 bases, with 9 bases left between them. Germline values: CDR1 KGHSH, CDR2 LQKENI. Measured with immunoSEQ multiplex PCR; TCRdb has only the in-frame clones, and not every one. The sample has roughly 35,000 clones, roughly nine tenths seen once. The chain links TRBV18 to TRBJ2-1; D remains unclear. Input material: peripheral blood. The receptor's source is a man between 65 and 79 years old with acute or convalescent COVID-19. The CDR3 DNA reads as TGTGCCAGCTCACCACGGAGCGTCGATGAGCAGTTCTTC. It translates to CASSPRSVDEQFF.